The 21 T cell receptor beta chains below all came from one sample that was sequenced in a study of cytomegalovirus exposure and HLA in healthy donors. The PCR employed 60 Vbeta primers together with 13 Jbeta primers. Produced via immunoSEQ multiplex PCR; TCRdb's table is partial and in-frame only. In the table there are more than 95,000 clones, 83% of which are singletons. Input material: PBMCs. The receptors were gathered from a woman in her forties in good health and CMV-seropositive.

The rearrangement uses TRBV5-6 and TRBJ2-1; unclear D gene. V lost 1 base and J lost 9, with 8 bases in between. CDR3 length equals 12 residues. Germline CDR1 SGHDT, CDR2 YYEEEE. CDR3 sequence (DNA): TGTGCCAGCAGCTTGTCAGTCGCTGAGCAGTTCTTC. Amino acid sequence: CASSLSVAEQFF.

The V and J genes are TRBV29-1 and TRBJ2-7; D possibly corresponds to TRBD2 (5 bases). CDR3 size: 12 residues. Germline V gene sequence: CDR1 SQVTM, CDR2 ANQGSEA. Between the trimmed V and J ends, which lost 7 bases and 5 bases, there was a span of 15 bases. The CDR3 region is CSALPREDEQYF. The CDR3 nucleotides read TGCAGCGCCCTCCCCCGGGAAGACGAGCAGTACTTC.

The chain combines TRBV6-5 with TRBJ2-2; 7 bases map to TRBD2. Germline V CDR1 and CDR2: MNHEY, SVGAGI. CDR3 size: 16 residues. The V and J ends lost 2 bases and 0 bases, in that order; junction bases with no gene match: 3. CDR3 residues: CASSYPSGPNTGELFF. In DNA, the CDR3 is TGTGCCAGCAGTTACCCTAGCGGACCGAACACCGGGGAGCTGTTTTTT.

The sample holds a few counts of this clone. One junction end does not reproduce the germline sequence, and a read error may be involved. The J gene is TRBJ2-1, the V gene TRBV7-7; 10 nucleotides agree with TRBD2. CDR1 and CDR2 (germline): SSHAT, FNYEAQ (reference sequence). The CDR3 is 15 residues long. CDR3 loop: CASSPGLAEYNEQFF. The CDR3 region has the DNA TGTGCTAGCAGCCCCGGACTAGCGGAATACAATGAGCAGTTCTTC.

This clone was found once. The rearrangement links TRBV15 to TRBJ1-1; D not certain. Trimming removed 3 bases at V and 0 bases at J, with 11 bases between. The V gene's germline CDR1 is LNHNV and CDR2 YYDKDF (reference sequence). CDR3 length equals 15 residues. The CDR3 DNA reads as TGTGCCACCAGCAGCTTTACTGCGGTGAACACTGAAGCTTTCTTT. It specifies CATSSFTAVNTEAFF.

The chain carries TRBV5-1 and TRBJ2-2; possibly TRBD2 for D (5 bases). The CDR3 covers 14 residues. Trimming took 6 bases from V and 3 from J, leaving 12 bases between them. The germline V gene has CDR1 SGHRS and CDR2 YFSETQ. CDR3 DNA sequence: TGCGCCAGCAAGGCCCTAGCAGACACCGGGGAGCTGTTTTTT. The encoded protein is CASKALADTGELFF. Full variable domain (remainder filled in from reference TRBV5-1 and TRBJ2-2): KAGVTQTPRYLIKTRGQQVTLSCSPISGHRSVSWYQQTPGQGLQFLFEYFSETQRNKGNFPGRFSGRQFSNSRSEMNVSTLELGDSALYLCASKALADTGELFFGEGSRLTVL.

The chain carries TRBV7-2 and TRBJ2-5, with 15 bases identical to TRBD2. The V and J ends lost 5 bases and 5 bases, in that order; junction bases with no gene match: 6. Per germline, CDR1 SGHTA and CDR2 FQGNSA. The CDR3 length is 16 residues. CDR3 in amino acids: CASSRTSGRVGETQYF. The CDR3 DNA sequence: TGTGCCAGCAGCCGGACTAGCGGGAGGGTGGGGGAGACCCAGTACTTC.

This sequence joins TRBV5-6 and TRBJ2-7; D perhaps matches TRBD1 (5 bases). CDR1 and CDR2 from the germline V gene are SGHDT and YYEEEE. This CDR3 comprises 14 residues. V lost 0 bases and J 1 base, leaving 8 bases between the germline ends. The CDR3 reads CASSLGQGSYEQYF. CDR3 in DNA: TGTGCCAGCAGCTTGGGGCAGGGATCCTACGAGCAGTACTTC.

This chain connects TRBV6-1 to TRBJ2-5, with unresolved D. Germline V gene lookup returns CDR1 MNHNS and CDR2 SASEGT. The CDR3 sequence is 10 residues long. With 6 bases removed from V and 4 bases from J, the gap between germline ends came to 3 bases. Written as DNA, the CDR3 is TGTGCCAGCAGGAGAGAGACCCAGTACTTC. Its protein is CASRRETQYF.

To note about this clone: A read error may produce the germline difference seen at one junction end. The chain has TRBV7-9 and TRBJ2-3; 9 bases agree with TRBD1. From germline, CDR1 is SEHNR and CDR2 FQNEAQ (reference sequence). The CDR3 runs 14 residues. CDR3 sequence: CSSSTRQGADTQYF. In nucleotides, the CDR3 is TGTTCCAGCAGCACCCGACAGGGGGCAGATACGCAGTATTTT.

The chain couples TRBV21-1 to TRBJ1-2; TRBD1, the table's D call, was not compared with the DNA. TRBV21-1 is a pseudogene segment. The CDR3 covers 15 residues. CDR3 coding DNA: TGTGCCAGCAGCAGAGCTAGACAGGTATTCTATGGCTACACCTTC. It specifies CASSRARQVFYGYTF.

This clone was counted once. The chain joins TRBV5-1 to TRBJ1-3; a weak D match, TRBD1 (5 bases). Germline CDR1 reads SGHRS; CDR2 reads YFSETQ. This CDR3 region has 15 residues. V was shortened by 0 bases and J by 0 bases, with 7 bases between the two germline ends. CDR3 sequence (DNA): TGCGCCAGCAGCTTGGAAGGGGCCTCTGGAAACACCATATATTTT. This sequence encodes CASSLEGASGNTIYF.

The chain employs TRBV9 and TRBJ2-3; 15 positions match TRBD2. This CDR3 region has 21 residues. Germline V gene lookup returns CDR1 SGDLS and CDR2 YYNGEE. The J segment lost 0 bases and the V segment lost 2 bases, leaving 13 bases of the junction unmatched. Written as DNA, the CDR3 is TGTGCCAGCAGCGTTAATATCGGGACTAGCGGGAGGCCAGGGAGCACAGATACGCAGTATTTT. This encodes CASSVNIGTSGRPGSTDTQYF.

The chain uses TRBV20-1 and TRBJ2-1, with D perhaps TRBD2 (6 bases). Trimming pared 3 bases from V and 15 bases from J, leaving 12 bases between. The CDR3 runs to 10 residues. Per the germline V gene, CDR1 is DFQATT and CDR2 is SNEGSKA (reference sequence). CDR3 nucleotides: TGCAGTGCTAGCCGGGAGCGGGCGTTCTTC. It encodes CSASRERAFF.

The chain couples TRBV27 to TRBJ1-1; possible D gene TRBD1, 5 bases. Germline V gives CDR1 MNHEY, CDR2 SMNVEV (reference sequence). This CDR3 spans 14 amino acids. Deletions cut 4 bases from V and 8 bases from J, with 17 bases between. The CDR3 nucleotides are TGTGCCAGCAGTTCGGAATCGAAAACAGGAGAAGCTTTCTTT. Its protein is CASSSESKTGEAFF.

The CDR3 region has the DNA TGTGCCAGCCGGCAGGACAGGGACCCCGGGGAGCTGTTTTTT. Protein sequence: CASRQDRDPGELFF. The chain is built from TRBV6-1 and TRBJ2-2, with 8 bases aligning to TRBD1. The CDR3 is 14 amino acids. V was pared by 8 bases and J by 6 bases, with 8 bases of the junction left unmatched. Germline loops: CDR1 MNHNS, CDR2 SASEGT.

In its sample, this clone was seen a few times. One base away lies a much larger clone, so this may be a sequencing read error. This rearrangement joins TRBV6-6 to TRBJ2-3; 10 bases line up with TRBD1. The CDR3 extends over 15 amino acids. With V trimmed by 2 bases and J by 1 base, 0 bases remained unmatched. Germline V CDR1 and CDR2: MNHNY, SVGAGI (reference sequence). The CDR3 sequence is CASSYGTGGTDTQYF. The CDR3 nucleotides read TGTGCCAGCAGTTACGGGACAGGGGGCACAGATACGCAGTATTTT.

The genes are TRBV25-1 and TRBJ2-1, with 8 bases that match TRBD1. CDR1 MGHDK and CDR2 SYGVNS come from the germline V gene. The CDR3 is 17 residues long. Trimming at V came to 2 bases and at J to 7 bases, leaving 13 bases not matched to a gene. The CDR3 DNA is TGTGCCAGCAGTGAAGCTGAGGCCGGGACAGGTCTAAATGAGCAGTTCTTC. It is translated as CASSEAEAGTGLNEQFF.

This chain links TRBV28 with TRBJ2-2, with TRBD2 matching over 9 bases. This CDR3 comprises 17 residues. The trim removed 6 bases at V and 4 bases at J, leaving 12 bases unmatched. Germline CDR1 reads MDHEN; CDR2 reads SYDVKM. This CDR3 is CASRPGVAGVRTGELFF. CDR3 bases: TGTGCCAGCAGACCAGGGGTAGCGGGAGTTCGCACCGGGGAGCTGTTTTTT. Looking up the rest from reference TRBV28 and TRBJ2-2 gives the full variable domain: DVKVTQSSRYLVKRTGEKVFLECVQDMDHENMFWYRQDPGLGLRLIYFSYDVKMKEKGDIPEGYSVSREKKERFSLILESASTNQTSMYLCASRPGVAGVRTGELFFGEGSRLTVL.

The CDR3 sequence is CASSPTGLGGANVLTF. CDR3 sequence (DNA): TGTGCCAGCAGTCCTACAGGGTTAGGTGGGGCCAACGTCCTGACTTTC. The genes are TRBV27 and TRBJ2-6; tentatively, D is TRBD1 (6 bases). CDR3 size: 16 residues. V was trimmed by 5 bases and J by 3 bases, leaving 14 bases between them. The germline V gene has CDR1 MNHEY and CDR2 SMNVEV (reference sequence).

This clone was detected only once. This chain connects TRBV29-1 to TRBJ2-1, with TRBD2 identical over 11 bases. V gave up 4 bases and J gave up 7 bases; unmatched junction bases: 6. The germline V gene has CDR1 SQVTM and CDR2 ANQGSEA. This CDR3 comprises 14 residues. The DNA of the CDR3 is TGCAGCGTTGTTGGGACTAGCGGCCATAATGAGCAGTTCTTC. It is translated as CSVVGTSGHNEQFF.